This T cell receptor (beta chain) originates from a study of T cell repertoires in cytomegalovirus infection. Study-wide background: Alongside well-studied HLA-B-restricted CMV epitopes, recently identified HLA-C-restricted CMV epitopes were also used. Indicated by public TCR beta signatures were CMV infection and matching HLA type.

Study findings and constraints: There were HLA-C-restricted CMV-specific TCR beta clonotypes dominating the ex vivo response. Identification of carriers of CMV plus the relevant HLA was performed using cumulative public TCR beta family frequency.

In its sample, this clonotype was seen once. Its antigen is currently unknown. MiXCR, run by TCRdb on the reads, gives a single entry per CDR3 protein. The table lists a few hundred thousand distinct CDR3 sequences, about two fifths of them singletons. The CDR3 runs to 17 residues. The V gene end was trimmed by 0 bases and the J gene end by 8 bases; junction bases not matched to a gene: 13. CDR1 and CDR2 (germline): SGHDN, FVKESK. The sequence was collected from a human donor in good health (CMV status not recorded). Some clones in this sample may be carry-over from other donors' samples. The J gene is TRBJ2-1, the V gene TRBV14, with 7 bases matching TRBD1. Material: cultured PBMCs, obtained from culture after CMV antigen stimulation. CDR3 sequence: CASSQERLRQGKDEQFF. In DNA, the CDR3 is TGTGCCAGCAGCCAAGAGAGGTTAAGACAGGGCAAGGATGAGCAGTTCTTC.